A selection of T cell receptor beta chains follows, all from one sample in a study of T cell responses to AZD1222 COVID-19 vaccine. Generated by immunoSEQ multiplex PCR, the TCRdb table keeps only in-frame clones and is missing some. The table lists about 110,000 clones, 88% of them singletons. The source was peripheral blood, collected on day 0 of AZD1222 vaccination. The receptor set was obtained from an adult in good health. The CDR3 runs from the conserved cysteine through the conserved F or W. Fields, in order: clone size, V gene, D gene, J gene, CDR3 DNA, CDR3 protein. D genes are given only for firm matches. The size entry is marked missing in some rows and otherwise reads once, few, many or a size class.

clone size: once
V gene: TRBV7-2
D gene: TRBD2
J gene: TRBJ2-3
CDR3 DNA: TGTGCCAGCAGCCTCCGGGGGGCGGGGGGCGCCACAGATACGCAGTATTTT
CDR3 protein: CASSLRGAGGATDTQYF

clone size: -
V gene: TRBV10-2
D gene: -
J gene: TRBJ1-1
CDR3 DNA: TGCGCCAGCAGTGATCTTGGGCGGTCGAACACTGAAGCTTTCTTT
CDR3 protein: CASSDLGRSNTEAFF

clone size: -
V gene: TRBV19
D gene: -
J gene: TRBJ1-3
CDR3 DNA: TGTGCCAGTACGGGGGGCACCTACTCTGGAAACACCATATATTTT
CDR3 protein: CASTGGTYSGNTIYF

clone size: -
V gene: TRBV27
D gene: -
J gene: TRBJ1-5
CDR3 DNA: TGTGCCAGCAGTACGACAGGCTGGAATCAGCCCCAGCATTTT
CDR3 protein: CASSTTGWNQPQHF

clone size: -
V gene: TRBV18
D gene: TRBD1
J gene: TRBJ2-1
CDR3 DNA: TGTGCCAGCTCACCACGGACAGGCGACTCCTACAATGAGCAGTTCTTC
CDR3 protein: CASSPRTGDSYNEQFF

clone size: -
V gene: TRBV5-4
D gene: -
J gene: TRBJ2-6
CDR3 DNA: TGTGCCAGCAGCCCCGACACTACCTCTGGGGCCAACGTCCTGACTTTC
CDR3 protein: CASSPDTTSGANVLTF

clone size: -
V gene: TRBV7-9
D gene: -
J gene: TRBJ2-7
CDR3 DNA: TGTGCCAGCAGCCCCTGGACAGTCTACGAGCAGTACTTC
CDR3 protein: CASSPWTVYEQYF

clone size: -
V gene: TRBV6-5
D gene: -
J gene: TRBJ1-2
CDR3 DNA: TGTGCCAGCAGTTACAAGGGGTTGGACTATGGCTACACCTTC
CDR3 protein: CASSYKGLDYGYTF

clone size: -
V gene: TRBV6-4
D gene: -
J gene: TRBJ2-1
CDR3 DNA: TGTGCCAGCAGTGATGGTGACACGTACAATGAGCAGTTCTTC
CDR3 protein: CASSDGDTYNEQFF

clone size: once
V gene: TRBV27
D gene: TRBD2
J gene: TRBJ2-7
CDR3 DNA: TGTGCCAGCAGTTTAAATGTCCTAGCGGGGATCTACGAGCAGTACTTC
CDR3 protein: CASSLNVLAGIYEQYF

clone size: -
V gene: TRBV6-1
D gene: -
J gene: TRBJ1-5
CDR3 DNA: TGTGCCAGCAGTGAAATGTCGACAGGAATCAATCAGCCCCAGCATTTT
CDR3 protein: CASSEMSTGINQPQHF

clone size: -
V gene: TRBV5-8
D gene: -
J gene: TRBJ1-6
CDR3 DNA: TGTGCCAGCAGCTTGGTCGCACAGTATAATTCACCCCTCCACTTT
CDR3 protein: CASSLVAQYNSPLHF

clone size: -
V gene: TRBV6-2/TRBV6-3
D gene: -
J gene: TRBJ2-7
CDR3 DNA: TGTGCCAGCAGTTACTACTCCTACGAGCAGTACTTC
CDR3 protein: CASSYYSYEQYF

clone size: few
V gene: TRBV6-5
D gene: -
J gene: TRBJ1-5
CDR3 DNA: TGTGCCAGCAGTAATCCCAAAATGACAGATCAGCCCCAGCATTTT
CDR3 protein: CASSNPKMTDQPQHF

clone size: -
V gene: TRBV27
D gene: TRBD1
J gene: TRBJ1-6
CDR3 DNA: TGTGCCAGCGGGTATACAGGGGCTGCCCTCCACTTT
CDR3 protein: CASGYTGAALHF

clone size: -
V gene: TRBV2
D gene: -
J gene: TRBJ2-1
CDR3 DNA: TGTGCCAGCAGTGAAACAAATGAGCAGTTCTTC
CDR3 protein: CASSETNEQFF

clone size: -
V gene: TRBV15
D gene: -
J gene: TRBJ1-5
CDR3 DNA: TGTGCCACCAGCAGAGATAAGGGATGGGGCAATCAGCCCCAGCATTTT
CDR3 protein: CATSRDKGWGNQPQHF

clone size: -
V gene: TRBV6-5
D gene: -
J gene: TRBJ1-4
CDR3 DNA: TGTGCCAGCAGTTACTTGGCGGGAGCAACTAATGAAAAACTGTTTTTT
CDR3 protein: CASSYLAGATNEKLFF

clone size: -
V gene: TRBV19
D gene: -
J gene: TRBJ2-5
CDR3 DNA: TGTGCCAGTAGTACCACTTTGACGAGGGAGACCCAGTACTTC
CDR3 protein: CASSTTLTRETQYF

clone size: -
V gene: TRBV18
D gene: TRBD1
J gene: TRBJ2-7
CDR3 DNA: TGTGCCAGCTCACCGGGGACCAACAGGGGAAGCGAGCAGTACTTC
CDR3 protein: CASSPGTNRGSEQYF

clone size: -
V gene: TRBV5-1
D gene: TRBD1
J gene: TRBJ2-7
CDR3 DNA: TGCGCCAGCAGCAAGGATGGGACAGGGAAATCCTACGAGCAGTACTTC
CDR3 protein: CASSKDGTGKSYEQYF

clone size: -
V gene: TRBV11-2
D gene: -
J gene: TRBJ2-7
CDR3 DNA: TGTGCCAGCAGCTTAGGATTGGGGGCAGGCGACGAGCAGTACTTC
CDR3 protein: CASSLGLGAGDEQYF

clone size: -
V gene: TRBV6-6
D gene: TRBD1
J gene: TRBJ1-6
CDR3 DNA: TGTGCCAGCAGTAGATCGGACAGGGCAGGCTCCTATAATTCACCCCTCCACTTT
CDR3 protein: CASSRSDRAGSYNSPLHF

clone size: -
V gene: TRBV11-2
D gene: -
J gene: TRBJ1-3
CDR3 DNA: TGTGCCAGCAGCTCCTTGGAGGTTGGAAACACCATATATTTT
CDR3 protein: CASSSLEVGNTIYF

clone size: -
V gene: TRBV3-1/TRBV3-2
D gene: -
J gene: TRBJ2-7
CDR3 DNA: TGTGCCAGCAGCCAAGTGAACGAGCAGTACTTC
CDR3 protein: CASSQVNEQYF

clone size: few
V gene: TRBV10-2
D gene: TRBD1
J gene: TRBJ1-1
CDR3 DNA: TGCGCCAGCAGCGAGGGACAGGGGATGAACACTGAAGCTTTCTTT
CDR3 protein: CASSEGQGMNTEAFF

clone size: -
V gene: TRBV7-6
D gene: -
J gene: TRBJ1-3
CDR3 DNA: TGTGCCAGCAGCTTAGCAGGGGTCGGAAACACCATATATTTT
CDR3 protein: CASSLAGVGNTIYF

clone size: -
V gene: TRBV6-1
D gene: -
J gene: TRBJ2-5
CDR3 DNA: TGTGCCAGCAGTGAATTTCCCGCGGAGACCCAGTACTTC
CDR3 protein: CASSEFPAETQYF

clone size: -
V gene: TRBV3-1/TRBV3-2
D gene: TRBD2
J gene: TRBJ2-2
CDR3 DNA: TGTGCCAGCAGCCAAGGGGGACTAGCTACCGGGGAGCTGTTTTTT
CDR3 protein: CASSQGGLATGELFF

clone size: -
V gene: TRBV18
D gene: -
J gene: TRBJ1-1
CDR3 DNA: TGTGCCAGCTCACCGGGAGGCGACACTGAAGCTTTCTTT
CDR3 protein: CASSPGGDTEAFF

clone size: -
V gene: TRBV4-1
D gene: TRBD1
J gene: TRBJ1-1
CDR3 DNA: TGCGCCAGCAGCCACAACAGGGGCCCTAACACTGAAGCTTTCTTT
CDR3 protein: CASSHNRGPNTEAFF